The 22 T cell receptor beta chains below come from one sample, sequenced in a study of T cells in Graves' hyperthyroidism and ophthalmopathy. The investigators amplified TCR beta CDR3 regions from RNA transcripts. The HTBI set primed first-round TCR CDR3 RT-PCR. TCRdb reprocessed the multiplex PCR reads via MiXCR and lists one record per CDR3 protein. The sample yields fewer than 500,000 distinct CDR3 sequences, roughly 14% seen once. Sequenced: blood. Receptors were obtained from a man aged 25-45 years with Graves' hyperthyroidism that later progressed to Graves' ophthalmopathy.

This clonotype showed up many times. The chain uses TRBV27 and TRBJ2-1; D may be TRBD2 (7 bases). The CDR3 consists of 13 residues. V lost 6 bases and J 11 bases, leaving 17 bases between the germline ends. Germline lookup yields CDR1 MNHEY and CDR2 SMNVEV (reference sequence). The CDR3 protein is CASSKAGAPKQFF. CDR3 nucleotide sequence: TGTGCCAGCAGCAAGGCGGGGGCCCCCAAGCAGTTCTTC.

This clonotype occurred many times. This chain uses TRBV7-9 with TRBJ1-3; no reliable D call. The V end lost 5 bases, the J end lost 0 bases, and 14 bases lay between the germline ends. Germline loops: CDR1 SEHNR, CDR2 FQNEAQ (reference sequence). The CDR3 spans 16 residues. The CDR3 region has the DNA TGTGCCAGCAGCCCGAAGCGCAGCCGCTCTGGAAACACCATATATTTT. Translated, it gives CASSPKRSRSGNTIYF.

J is TRBJ2-7 and V is TRBV20-1; D is perhaps TRBD1 or TRBD2 (5 bases each). V was shortened by 6 bases and J by 1 base, with 13 bases between the two germline ends. CDR1 is DFQATT and CDR2 is SNEGSKA in the germline V gene (reference sequence). The CDR3 covers 13 residues. Here the CDR3 reads CSATGTDSYEQYF. The DNA for the CDR3 is TGCAGTGCAACCGGGACCGATTCCTACGAGCAGTACTTC.

This clonotype was counted many times. V and J are TRBV5-5 and TRBJ2-7, with 7 positions matching TRBD1. CDR1 and CDR2 (germline): SGHKS, YYEKEE (reference sequence). V was clipped by 4 bases and J by 0 bases; unmatched bases: 7. This CDR3 comprises 15 residues. The CDR3 DNA follows: TGTGCCAGCAGCCCACTGACAGGGATCTCCTACGAGCAGTACTTC. Its protein is CASSPLTGISYEQYF.

At least ten counts were recorded for this clonotype. The genes are TRBV2 and TRBJ1-1; 10 nucleotides line up with TRBD1. J was trimmed by 1 base and V by 4 bases; bases with no gene match: 0. The length of the CDR3 is 14 residues. Germline V lookup: CDR1 SNHLY, CDR2 FYNNEI. The CDR3 region has the DNA TGTGCCAGCAGTGGGGACAGGGGGAACACTGAAGCTTTCTTT. Its translation is CASSGDRGNTEAFF.

This clonotype was recorded a few times. The chain recombines TRBV2 with TRBJ2-2, with 9 bases identical to TRBD2. Germline lookup yields CDR1 SNHLY and CDR2 FYNNEI. This CDR3 is 16 amino acids long. The V segment lost 6 bases and the J segment 1 base; nucleotides outside the gene matches: 6. This CDR3 is CASRNSGGLNTGELFF. The CDR3 DNA is TGTGCCAGCAGAAATAGCGGGGGCTTGAACACCGGGGAGCTGTTTTTT. Complete variable domain (other parts from reference TRBV2 and TRBJ2-2): EPEVTQTPSHQVTQMGQEVILRCVPISNHLYFYWYRQILGQKVEFLVSFYNNEISEKSEIFDDQFSVERPDGSNFTLKIRSTKLEDSAMYFCASRNSGGLNTGELFFGEGSRLTVL.

Ten or more counts support this clonotype. In DNA, the CDR3 is TGTGCCAGCAGCCCCATGTCCTCTAGCAATCAGCCCCAGCATTTT. It yields the protein CASSPMSSSNQPQHF. This sequence joins TRBV12-3 or TRBV12-4 and TRBJ1-5; no definite D call. V was pared by 6 bases and J by 0 bases, with 12 bases between. This CDR3 has 15 residues.

This clonotype was counted ten times or more. Here the CDR3 reads CASRPGEVGRGTEAFF. CDR3 in DNA: TGTGCCAGCAGACCCGGGGAGGTCGGAAGGGGCACTGAAGCTTTCTTT. The chain combines TRBV12-3 or TRBV12-4 with TRBJ1-1; a possible D gene is TRBD1 (5 bases). The V gene lost 6 bases and the J gene lost 4 bases, with 21 bases spanning the gap. The CDR3 is 16 amino acids.

The sample holds many counts of this clonotype. V is TRBV24-1 and J is TRBJ1-5; 7 nucleotides match TRBD1. The CDR3 has 15 residues. V lost 3 bases and J lost 3; bases outside the gene matches: 4. The germline V gene encodes CDR1 KGHDR and CDR2 SFDVKD. CDR3 sequence (DNA): TGTGCCACCAGTGATCGGACAGGCCCCAATCAGCCCCAGCATTTT. This sequence encodes CATSDRTGPNQPQHF.

This clonotype was counted many times. This chain uses TRBV11-3 with TRBJ1-1; D unresolved. The CDR3 loop spans 17 amino acids. Trimming removed 3 bases from V and 1 base from J, with 18 bases in between. Germline values: CDR1 SGHNT, CDR2 YENEEA. CDR3 bases: TGTGCCAGCAGCTTGACATTTATCGGGTCGGGGAACACTGAAGCTTTCTTT. It translates to CASSLTFIGSGNTEAFF.

In this sample, this clonotype turned up many times. The genes are TRBV18 and TRBJ1-2, with TRBD1 as a possible D gene (5 bases). The CDR3 covers 12 residues. CDR1 and CDR2 from the germline V gene are KGHSH and LQKENI. The V end was cut by 3 bases, the J end by 6 bases, with 8 bases between. In nucleotides, the CDR3 is TGTGCCAGCTCACCGGGGGTTGATGGCTACACCTTC. Amino acids: CASSPGVDGYTF.

This clonotype was recorded at least ten times. The chain employs TRBV7-2 and TRBJ2-5, with D hard to call. Germline lookup yields CDR1 SGHTA and CDR2 FQGNSA. V lost 1 base to trimming and J lost 4 bases, with 10 bases between them. This CDR3 has 14 residues. The CDR3 nucleotides read TGTGCCAGCAGCTTAGTCCCCGGAATAGAGACCCAGTACTTC. The encoded protein is CASSLVPGIETQYF.

This clonotype was found a few times. The chain carries TRBV11-3 and TRBJ2-7; 12 bases match TRBD1. This CDR3 region has 14 residues. V trimming: 2 bases; J trimming: 6 bases; junction bases outside the gene matches: 2. From germline, CDR1 is SGHNT and CDR2 YENEEA. CDR3 region: CASSLRDRGREQYF. DNA of the CDR3: TGTGCCAGCAGCTTACGGGACAGGGGGCGCGAGCAGTACTTC.

This clonotype was detected many times. Written as DNA, the CDR3 is TGTGCCAGCAGCCCGACAGGAGCCTATGGCTACACCTTC. It encodes CASSPTGAYGYTF. The rearrangement uses TRBV7-9 and TRBJ1-2; TRBD1 is a possible D gene (6 bases). Trimming took 5 bases from V and 4 from J, leaving 11 bases between them. CDR1 and CDR2 (germline): SEHNR, FQNEAQ (reference sequence). The CDR3 runs 13 residues.

The chain combines TRBV5-1 with TRBJ2-1; TRBD2 matches 7 bases. In germline, CDR1 is SGHRS, CDR2 YFSETQ. The CDR3 sequence is 15 residues long. The J segment lost 6 bases and the V segment lost 0 bases, leaving 6 bases of the junction unmatched. The CDR3 sequence is CASSLAEGGGNEQFF. As DNA, the CDR3 is TGCGCCAGCAGCTTGGCAGAGGGCGGGGGCAATGAGCAGTTCTTC.

The chain links TRBV10-3 to TRBJ2-5; D gene uncertain. Trimming took off 0 bases at V and 5 bases at J, with 10 bases between the two ends. The CDR3 is made up of 14 amino acids. Germline CDR1 reads ENHRY; CDR2 reads SYGVKD. The chain's CDR3 is CAISESGNPETQYF. The CDR3 nucleotides are TGTGCCATCAGTGAGTCAGGCAACCCGGAGACCCAGTACTTC.

In its sample, this clonotype was seen many times. V and J are TRBV7-6 and TRBJ1-1; D possibly corresponds to TRBD1 (6 bases). Germline V CDR1 and CDR2: SGHVS, FNYEAQ. The CDR3 length is 15 residues. Trimming left V 0 bases short and J 0 bases short, with 8 bases between. The CDR3 nucleotides read TGTGCCAGCAGCTTAGCGGGGGGCATGAACACTGAAGCTTTCTTT. Its translation: CASSLAGGMNTEAFF.

In this sample, this clonotype turned up many times. This chain uses TRBV18 with TRBJ2-5; D gene uncertain. The CDR3 length is 12 residues. CDR1 and CDR2 (germline): KGHSH, LQKENI. Trimming cost V 4 bases and J 4 bases, with 7 bases left between them. CDR3 region: CASSRVGETQYF. As DNA, the CDR3 is TGTGCCAGCTCACGCGTCGGAGAGACCCAGTACTTC.

V usage is TRBV30 and J usage is TRBJ1-6; D remains unclear. CDR3 size: 17 residues. In germline, CDR1 is GTSNPN, CDR2 SVGIG (reference sequence). Between the trimmed V and J ends, which lost 3 bases and 7 bases, there was a span of 22 bases. The CDR3 here is CAWSETWGGSRNSPLHF. The CDR3 nucleotides read TGTGCCTGGAGCGAAACTTGGGGTGGAAGTAGGAATTCACCCCTCCACTTT.

This clonotype was recorded many times. The J gene is TRBJ1-1, the V gene TRBV6-1; 8 bases match TRBD1. V shed 4 bases and J 11 bases; nucleotides not matched to a gene: 12. The CDR3 totals 14 residues. Germline CDR1 is MNHNS and CDR2 is SASEGT. The DNA for the CDR3 is TGTGCCAGCAGTGCCATCGACCAGGGGGCAAAGGCTTTCTTT. It is translated as CASSAIDQGAKAFF.

This sequence joins TRBV19 and TRBJ1-1; TRBD1 matches at 8 bases. V was pared by 3 bases and J by 5 bases, with 14 bases of the junction left unmatched. There are 17 residues in the CDR3. From germline, CDR1 is LNHDA and CDR2 SQIVND (reference sequence). CDR3 nucleotides: TGTGCCAGTAGTATTGTTAGGCCGACAGGGGTATCAACTGAAGCTTTCTTT. This encodes CASSIVRPTGVSTEAFF.

This clonotype has at least ten counts. The chain joins TRBV11-2 to TRBJ1-1; D call uncertain. The germline V and J ends were trimmed by 5 bases and 2 bases, with 9 bases remaining between them. Per the germline V gene, CDR1 is SGHAT and CDR2 is FQNNGV. The CDR3 has 13 amino acids. The CDR3 DNA reads TGTGCCAGCAGCCGGAACGACAACACTGAAGCTTTCTTT. Residues: CASSRNDNTEAFF.